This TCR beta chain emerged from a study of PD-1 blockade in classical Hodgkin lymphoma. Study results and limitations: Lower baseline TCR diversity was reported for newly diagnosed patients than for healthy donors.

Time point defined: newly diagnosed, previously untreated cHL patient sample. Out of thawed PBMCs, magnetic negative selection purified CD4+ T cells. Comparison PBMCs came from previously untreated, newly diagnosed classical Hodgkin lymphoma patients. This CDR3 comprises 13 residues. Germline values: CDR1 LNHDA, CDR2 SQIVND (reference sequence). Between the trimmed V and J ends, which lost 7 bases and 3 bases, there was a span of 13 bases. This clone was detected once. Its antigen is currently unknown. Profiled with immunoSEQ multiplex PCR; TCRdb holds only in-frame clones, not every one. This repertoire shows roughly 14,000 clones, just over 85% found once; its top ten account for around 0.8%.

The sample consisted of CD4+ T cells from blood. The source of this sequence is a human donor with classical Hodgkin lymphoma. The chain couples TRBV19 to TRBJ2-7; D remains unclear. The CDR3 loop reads CASTPPGSYEQYF. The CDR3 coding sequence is TGTGCCAGTACACCCCCGGGTAGCTACGAGCAGTACTTC.